These 20 T cell receptor beta chains share one sample of origin, sequenced in a study of OX40 agonist ivuxolimab in advanced cancers. Repertoires were generated with immunoSEQ multiplex PCR, while TCRdb's copy carries only in-frame clones and drops some. Here the sample spans about 50,000 clones, about 90% being singletons. The specimen comprised CD4+ or CD8+ T cells sorted from blood, sampled in a trial of the OX40 agonist ivuxolimab. The source of these receptors is an adult with an advanced solid tumor such as melanoma, head and neck, liver or kidney cancer.

The chain employs TRBV6-5 and TRBJ2-7, with D possibly being TRBD2 (5 bases). CDR1 MNHEY and CDR2 SVGAGI come from the germline V gene. The CDR3 length is 13 residues. Trimming took off 2 bases at V and 4 bases at J, with 9 bases between the two ends. CDR3 protein: CASSYGGFYEQYF. CDR3 nucleotide sequence: TGTGCCAGCAGTTACGGAGGATTTTACGAGCAGTACTTC.

This clone was observed once. The V gene is TRBV7-2, the J gene TRBJ2-7; D is undetermined. The CDR3 length is 14 residues. V gave up 5 bases and J gave up 2 bases, with 13 bases separating them. Germline V gene sequence: CDR1 SGHTA, CDR2 FQGNSA. This CDR3 is CASSPRDRTYEQYF. Here the CDR3 DNA reads TGTGCCAGCAGCCCGCGTGACCGAACCTACGAGCAGTACTTC.

This clone has more than one count but fewer than ten. This chain connects TRBV2 to TRBJ2-7; D not resolved. Trimming shortened V by 8 bases and J by 0 bases, and 8 bases separated the two germline ends. The CDR3 runs to 12 residues. Germline lookup yields CDR1 SNHLY and CDR2 FYNNEI. CDR3 residues: CASHKISYEQYF. The CDR3 DNA sequence: TGTGCCAGCCATAAAATCTCCTACGAGCAGTACTTC.

The CDR3 sequence is CASSERGARETQYF. The DNA for the CDR3 is TGTGCCAGCAGTGAAAGGGGGGCTCGGGAGACCCAGTACTTC. V and J are TRBV6-1 and TRBJ2-5; TRBD1 or TRBD2 may be the D gene (6 bases each). The CDR3 is made up of 14 amino acids. Germline CDR1 MNHNS, CDR2 SASEGT. The V end was cut by 2 bases, the J end by 5 bases, with 12 bases between.

The CDR3 DNA reads as TGTGCCAGCAGCTCCCGACAGAGAAGGTCGGAGTACTCAGGAAACACCATATATTTT. Its protein is CASSSRQRRSEYSGNTIYF. V and J are TRBV11-2 and TRBJ1-3; TRBD1 is a possible D gene (5 bases). Germline CDR1 is SGHAT and CDR2 is FQNNGV. The CDR3 extends over 19 amino acids. Trimming took off 4 bases at V and 4 bases at J, with 26 bases between the two ends. The complete variable domain, with remaining parts taken from reference TRBV11-2 and TRBJ1-3, reads EAGVAQSPRYKIIEKRQSVAFWCNPISGHATLYWYQQILGQGPKLLIQFQNNGVVDDSQLPKDRFSAERLKGVDSTLKIQPAKLEDSAVYLCASSSRQRRSEYSGNTIYFGEGSWLTVV.

The chain links TRBV2 to TRBJ2-1; 8 nucleotides match TRBD1. Unmatched junction bases numbered 7, after V lost 8 bases and J lost 10 bases. This CDR3 has 12 residues. Germline CDR1 reads SNHLY; CDR2 reads FYNNEI. CDR3 nucleotides: TGTGCCAGCGACCGGACAGGGTTCGAGCAGTTCTTC. It translates to CASDRTGFEQFF.

The chain uses TRBV19 and TRBJ1-4, with unresolved D. The V end lost 5 bases, the J end lost 14 bases, and 15 bases lay between the germline ends. Looked up from germline, CDR1 is LNHDA and CDR2 is SQIVND (reference sequence). This CDR3 has 12 amino acids. CDR3 loop: CASSLPHEKLFF. As DNA, the CDR3 is TGTGCCAGTAGTTTGCCTCATGAGAAGCTGTTTTTT.

This chain uses TRBV2 with TRBJ2-5, with D possibly TRBD2 on 5 matching bases. V lost 8 bases and J 7 bases, leaving 11 bases between the germline ends. The CDR3 is 11 amino acids. CDR1 and CDR2 (germline): SNHLY, FYNNEI. The CDR3 is CASDGRGTQYF. The CDR3 DNA reads as TGTGCCAGCGATGGCCGGGGGACCCAGTACTTC. Full variable domain (remainder filled in from reference TRBV2 and TRBJ2-5): EPEVTQTPSHQVTQMGQEVILRCVPISNHLYFYWYRQILGQKVEFLVSFYNNEISEKSEIFDDQFSVERPDGSNFTLKIRSTKLEDSAMYFCASDGRGTQYFGPGTRLLVL.

The chain has TRBV9 and TRBJ2-4; 10 bases map to TRBD2. Germline V gene lookup returns CDR1 SGDLS and CDR2 YYNGEE. There are 14 residues in the CDR3. After removal of 3 bases from V and 7 bases from J, the junction contained 4 bases not matched to a gene. CDR3 in amino acids: CASSGSGRANIQYF. CDR3 in DNA: TGTGCCAGCAGCGGAAGCGGGAGGGCCAACATTCAGTACTTC.

The J gene is TRBJ2-1, the V gene TRBV4-1, with D perhaps matching TRBD1 (6 bases). Germline V lookup: CDR1 MGHRA, CDR2 YSYEKL. Trimming left V 7 bases short and J 2 bases short, with 15 bases between. This CDR3 contains 15 residues. DNA for the CDR3: TGCGCCAGCACCCCAGCAGGGGAGCCCTACAATGAGCAGTTCTTC. Amino acids: CASTPAGEPYNEQFF.

The gene calls are TRBV5-4 and TRBJ1-1; D unclear. The CDR3 length is 15 residues. Germline CDR1 is SGHNT and CDR2 is YYREEE (reference sequence). Trimming cost V 5 bases and J 0 bases, with 14 bases left between them. CDR3 in amino acids: CASRQVGLLNTEAFF. CDR3 DNA sequence: TGTGCCAGCAGACAAGTCGGACTGCTGAACACTGAAGCTTTCTTT.

This clone was picked up one time. The chain combines TRBV10-2 with TRBJ2-3; D is possibly TRBD2 (6 bases). The ends were cut back, 4 bases at V and 5 bases at J, with 10 bases in the middle. The CDR3 is made up of 13 amino acids. From germline, CDR1 is WSHSY and CDR2 SAAADI. The CDR3 coding sequence is TGCGCCAGCAGTGGGATGACTAGAGATACGCAGTATTTT. Protein product: CASSGMTRDTQYF.

The chain has TRBV6-1 and TRBJ2-3, with TRBD1 identical over 7 bases. The CDR3 has 14 residues. CDR1 MNHNS and CDR2 SASEGT come from the germline V gene. J was trimmed by 2 bases and V by 8 bases; bases with no gene match: 7. CDR3 bases: TGTGCCAGCCACCCGACAGGGCCCACAGATACGCAGTATTTT. Translating gives CASHPTGPTDTQYF.

The rearrangement uses TRBV7-6 and TRBJ1-2; 10 bases agree with TRBD1. The V gene end was trimmed by 0 bases and the J gene end by 7 bases; junction bases not matched to a gene: 8. The length of the CDR3 is 16 residues. Germline CDR1 is SGHVS and CDR2 is FNYEAQ. CDR3 nucleotide sequence: TGTGCCAGCAGCTTAGCCGCGGGGACAGGGGCGGGTGGCTACACCTTC. As protein: CASSLAAGTGAGGYTF.

V and J are TRBV30 and TRBJ1-1, with a possible D match to TRBD1 (5 bases). The V gene lost 4 bases and the J gene lost 3 bases, with 12 bases spanning the gap. The germline V gene has CDR1 GTSNPN and CDR2 SVGIG (reference sequence). This CDR3 spans 13 amino acids. The chain's CDR3 is CAWTPGGDTEAFF. CDR3 nucleotide sequence: TGTGCCTGGACCCCCGGGGGGGACACTGAAGCTTTCTTT.

The chain links TRBV21-1 to TRBJ2-3. TRBV21-1 is termed a pseudogene. The CDR3 totals 13 residues. Written as DNA, the CDR3 is TGTGCCAGCATGGTACCTAGCACAGATACGCAGTATTTT. Amino acid sequence: CASMVPSTDTQYF.

V usage is TRBV2 and J usage is TRBJ2-3; D not resolved. CDR3 size: 11 residues. Germline V gene sequence: CDR1 SNHLY, CDR2 FYNNEI. With 8 bases removed from V and 4 bases from J, the gap between germline ends came to 7 bases. CDR3 residues: CASGQADTQYF. DNA of the CDR3: TGTGCCAGCGGTCAGGCAGATACGCAGTATTTT.

The V and J genes are TRBV27 and TRBJ1-5; 8 nucleotides agree with TRBD1. The CDR3 totals 16 residues. Per germline, CDR1 MNHEY and CDR2 SMNVEV (reference sequence). J gave up 4 bases and V 6 bases, and 11 bases lay outside the gene matches. The CDR3 here is CASSSPGGIGNQPQHF. DNA of the CDR3: TGTGCCAGCAGCTCCCCAGGGGGCATTGGGAATCAGCCCCAGCATTTT.

This rearrangement joins TRBV6-4 to TRBJ2-1, with 8 bases aligning to TRBD2. This CDR3 comprises 16 residues. V dropped 5 bases and J dropped 1; count of bases not matched to a gene: 7. Germline V gives CDR1 MRHNA, CDR2 SNTAGT. CDR3 protein: CASSQTSAISYNEQFF. The DNA for the CDR3 is TGTGCCAGCAGTCAGACTAGCGCGATATCCTACAATGAGCAGTTCTTC.

The chain combines TRBV27 with TRBJ2-7; D is possibly TRBD2 (6 bases). V lost 3 bases to trimming and J lost 3 bases, with 21 bases between them. Germline V CDR1 and CDR2: MNHEY, SMNVEV (reference sequence). The length of the CDR3 is 17 residues. CDR3 DNA sequence: TGTGCCAGCAGTTTCGCCCCCCCTAGCGAGGGGAGCTACGAGCAGTACTTC. Amino acid sequence: CASSFAPPSEGSYEQYF.